Detailed here is one T cell receptor (beta chain). The target of this receptor is not known. Base qualities are not at hand, and no much larger clone is one base apart. This entry comes from a study of blood T cell repertoires in COVID-19 (dated by TCRdb to 2020 to 2022). The study in broad terms: Collaborator samples came from the United States, Italy and Spain and covered acute and convalescent phases of COVID-19. The repertoires were made available in a free public database intended to serve as a resource for research on the immune response to SARS-CoV-2. Where available, HLA class I and class II types were obtained from metadata supplied by the sample provider rather than from assay-based typing. The samples were drawn from two sources: the first 160 participants of the ongoing ImmuneRACE study, and 1,254 subjects contributed by 6 global collaborators. The prospective study material was composed of cDNA or gDNA derived from T cells, B-cell-depleted T cells, or PBMCs. Sample metadata almost always included a de-identified subject ID, COVID-19 status, age in years and sex. Subjects who had been exposed to COVID-19, were actively infected with it, or had recovered from it provided the deeply sampled blood TCRbeta repertoires that made up the dataset. Study-wide findings and limitations: The amount of clinical and demographic metadata varied by source and participant and was provided uncurated.

Each collaborating institution followed its own protocols to collect whole blood in K2EDTA tubes. For TCRbeta analysis, collaborators shipped samples as frozen whole blood, isolated PBMCs, or DNA extracted from either of those sample types. TCRbeta CDR3 regions were amplified from genomic DNA using the immunoSEQ Assay, a bias-controlled multiplex PCR. Per the original workflow: The number of nucleated cells in each sample was estimated from the amplification of reference gene primers within the assay. Sequence reads were collapsed and filtered to measure the absolute abundance of every unique TCRbeta CDR3 rearrangement. For each sample, productive Simpson clonality was calculated as the square root of Simpson's diversity index across productive rearrangements. Sourced from immuneACCESS, this table was stored by TCRdb with only in-frame sequences that have V and J called. A share of the clones is absent; for the studies checked, an unresolved V gene accounts for under half, and the remainder has no known explanation. V, J and clone size were drawn from that table, and D and trimming were deduced from the DNA. This sample is represented by about 50,000 clones; approximately 85% of them were singletons. 6.5% of the sample is held by the ten biggest clonotypes.

This TCR was recovered from a man aged 55 to 70 with acute or convalescent COVID-19. The sequenced sample was peripheral blood.

The CDR3 here reads CASSSARTRLGYTF. The DNA is as follows: TGTGCCAGCAGCTCTGCCCGGACTCGCCTTGGCTACACCTTC. The chain is assembled from TRBV7-9 and TRBJ1-2; the D gene cannot be resolved reliably. Looking up the germline V gene (reference sequence) yields CDR1 SEHNR and CDR2 FQNEAQ. V loses 4 bases of germline sequence and J loses 7 bases, and the interval between the two ends is 16 bases. The CDR3 runs 14 residues from the cysteine to the phenylalanine. This entry keeps only the CDR3 DNA: 42 bases, framed from base 1.